The rows below give T cell receptor beta chains drawn from one sample of a study of OX40 agonist ivuxolimab in advanced cancers. The assay was immunoSEQ multiplex PCR, and TCRdb's table has in-frame clones only and misses some. This sample has 35,000 to 55,000 clones; roughly 80% occur once, and the top ten carry about 7%. The sequencing here drew on CD4+ or CD8+ T cells sorted from blood, taken in a trial of the OX40 agonist ivuxolimab. All receptors derive from an adult with an advanced solid tumor such as melanoma, head and neck, liver or kidney cancer. Each CDR3 is given with its conserved first and last residue. A D gene is named only where the DNA matches it firmly. Some rows mark clone size as missing; the rest say once, few, many or name a class of expanded clone.

clone_size	v_call	d_call	j_call	cdr3_aa	cdr3_nt
-	TRBV27	TRBD1	TRBJ1-1	CASILRLDRENTEAFF	TGTGCCAGCATCCTAAGGTTGGACAGGGAGAACACTGAAGCTTTCTTT
-	TRBV7-2	TRBD2	TRBJ2-3	CASSILAGATTDTQYF	TGTGCCAGCAGCATACTAGCGGGAGCGACCACAGATACGCAGTATTTT
-	TRBV9	TRBD1	TRBJ1-1	CASSGHIRLVGRGSDMNTEAFF	TGTGCCAGCAGCGGACACATTAGGCTCGTGGGCAGGGGGTCCGATATGAACACTGAAGCTTTCTTT
few	TRBV5-4	TRBD2	TRBJ2-1	CASSPTLADNEQFF	TGTGCCAGCAGCCCTACACTAGCGGACAATGAGCAGTTCTTC
-	TRBV6-1	TRBD1	TRBJ1-2	CASSEKTRTGDSPYGYTF	TGTGCCAGCAGTGAAAAAACCAGGACAGGAGACTCTCCATATGGCTACACCTTC
-	TRBV5-4	TRBD2	TRBJ2-7	CATTLSGSGAYEQYF	TGTGCAACAACCCTTAGCGGGAGCGGCGCCTACGAGCAGTACTTC
-	TRBV4-1	-	TRBJ2-3	CASSPQGTEADTQYF	TGCGCCAGCAGCCCGCAGGGGACCGAGGCAGATACGCAGTATTTT
-	TRBV10-2	TRBD2	TRBJ2-7	CASSESETLAGIYEQYF	TGCGCCAGCAGTGAGTCGGAGACACTAGCGGGAATCTACGAGCAGTACTTC
-	TRBV6-1	-	TRBJ1-2	CASSESRHGYTF	TGTGCCAGCAGTGAATCCCGACATGGCTACACCTTC
-	TRBV4-1	-	TRBJ1-5	CASSQEGWGDSNQPQHF	TGCGCCAGCAGCCAAGAGGGGTGGGGGGATAGCAATCAGCCCCAGCATTTT
-	TRBV4-3	-	TRBJ1-1	CASSQDLEVTEAFF	TGCGCCAGCAGCCAAGATCTGGAGGTGACTGAAGCTTTCTTT
-	TRBV2	TRBD2	TRBJ2-5	CASSGTSGLVGYF	TGTGCCAGCAGCGGGACTAGCGGGTTGGTTGGGTACTTC
-	TRBV27	-	TRBJ2-7	CASSWGRASYEQYF	TGTGCCAGCAGTTGGGGCAGGGCGTCCTACGAGCAGTACTTC
-	TRBV28	TRBD1	TRBJ1-1	CASSSPSGTGNTEAFF	TGTGCCAGCAGTTCGCCCTCCGGGACAGGCAACACTGAAGCTTTCTTT
-	TRBV7-8	-	TRBJ2-2	CASSPTGGDTGELFF	TGTGCCAGCAGCCCCACAGGGGGGGACACCGGGGAGCTGTTTTTT
few	TRBV5-4	TRBD1	TRBJ1-1	CASRKTGTGFMNTEAFF	TGTGCCAGCAGGAAAACCGGGACAGGGTTCATGAACACTGAAGCTTTCTTT
-	TRBV6-1	-	TRBJ1-2	CASRHRELDYGYTF	TGTGCCAGCAGACACAGGGAGTTGGACTATGGCTACACCTTC
few	TRBV14	-	TRBJ1-2	CASSQGGLDGYGYTF	TGTGCCAGCAGCCAAGGGGGGCTCGATGGCTATGGCTACACCTTC
-	TRBV5-6	TRBD2	TRBJ2-5	CASSGTGTSGQKTQYF	TGTGCCAGCAGCGGAACCGGGACTAGCGGTCAGAAGACCCAGTACTTC
few	TRBV30	-	TRBJ2-7	CAWSWGGEQYF	TGTGCCTGGAGTTGGGGAGGCGAGCAGTACTTC
-	TRBV5-4	TRBD1	TRBJ2-3	CASSLVTGGADTQYF	TGTGCCAGCAGCTTGGTCACAGGGGGCGCAGATACGCAGTATTTT
-	TRBV4-1	-	TRBJ1-3	CASSQDGKGGVAGNTIYF	TGCGCCAGCAGCCAAGATGGGAAAGGGGGAGTAGCTGGAAACACCATATATTTT
once	TRBV7-8	-	TRBJ1-1	CASSLSGRGEAFF	TGTGCCAGCAGCTTGTCAGGGAGGGGTGAAGCTTTCTTT
-	TRBV29-1	TRBD1	TRBJ2-3	CSVDRQGADTQYF	TGCAGCGTTGATCGACAGGGGGCAGATACGCAGTATTTT
-	TRBV29-1	TRBD2	TRBJ2-1	CSVESPGLVGYNEQFF	TGCAGCGTTGAATCACCGGGACTAGTGGGGTACAATGAGCAGTTCTTC
few	TRBV5-1	-	TRBJ1-1	CASSLGTVMNTEAFF	TGCGCCAGCAGCTTGGGGACGGTGATGAACACTGAAGCTTTCTTT
-	TRBV9	TRBD2	TRBJ2-7	CASSAGTSDEQYF	TGTGCCAGCAGCGCCGGGACTAGCGACGAGCAGTACTTC
-	TRBV5-6	-	TRBJ2-1	CASSLVAEKQFF	TGTGCCAGCAGCTTAGTCGCAGAGAAGCAGTTCTTC
-	TRBV5-1	TRBD1	TRBJ1-2	CASSFDRDGYTF	TGCGCCAGCAGCTTCGACAGGGATGGCTACACCTTC
-	TRBV4-3	TRBD1	TRBJ1-4	CASSQTGGSNEKLFF	TGCGCCAGCAGCCAAACAGGGGGCAGTAATGAAAAACTGTTTTTT
-	TRBV6-4	-	TRBJ2-6	CASSAGAGANVLTF	TGTGCCAGCAGTGCAGGGGCCGGGGCCAACGTCCTGACTTTC
-	TRBV19	-	TRBJ2-7	CAAGGGINFHEQYF	TGTGCCGCAGGGGGAGGGATCAACTTCCACGAGCAGTACTTC
-	TRBV5-4	-	TRBJ1-1	CASSSGPLGTEAFF	TGTGCCAGCAGCTCGGGACCGCTGGGGACTGAAGCTTTCTTT
-	TRBV29-1	-	TRBJ2-3	CSVDGTGRGTQYF	TGCAGCGTTGATGGGACCGGCCGGGGTACGCAGTATTTT
few	TRBV29-1	-	TRBJ1-2	CSVDSYYGYTF	TGCAGCGTTGACAGTTACTATGGCTACACCTTC